The 31 T cell receptor beta chains reported below all come from one sample, sequenced in a study of cytomegalovirus exposure and HLA in healthy donors. This PCR relied on a set of 60 Vbeta primers and 13 Jbeta primers. Here immunoSEQ multiplex PCR was the method, and the copy in TCRdb shows in-frame clones only, minus some. The sample holds roughly 150,000 clones; about 75% are singletons and the top ten take 6% to 8.5%. Sequenced input: PBMCs. The receptors stem from a young man in good health and CMV-seronegative.

This sequence joins TRBV2 and TRBJ2-5; 7 positions match TRBD2. The CDR3 extends over 14 amino acids. After removal of 6 bases from V and 2 bases from J, the junction contained 6 bases not matched to a gene. From germline, CDR1 is SNHLY and CDR2 FYNNEI. CDR3 region: CASSMSRGQETQYF. In nucleotides, the CDR3 is TGTGCCAGCAGCATGTCGCGGGGGCAAGAGACCCAGTACTTC.

The chain has TRBV10-1 and TRBJ2-1; maybe TRBD1 (6 bases). V was trimmed by 2 bases and J by 8 bases, leaving 13 bases between them. This CDR3 is built from 14 residues. Germline CDR1 is WNHNN and CDR2 is SYGVQD (reference sequence). The CDR3, as DNA: TGCGCCAGCAGTGAGGTGGGGGCCTGGGATGAGCAGTTCTTC. It specifies CASSEVGAWDEQFF.

The chain recombines TRBV11-1 with TRBJ1-2, with D perhaps matching TRBD1 (6 bases). CDR1 SGHAT and CDR2 FQDESV come from the germline V gene (reference sequence). Trimming stripped 2 bases from V and 8 bases from J, with 12 bases between. This CDR3 contains 13 residues. CDR3 residues: CASSLYRDEGYTF. The DNA of the CDR3 is TGTGCCAGCAGCTTATACAGGGATGAAGGCTACACCTTC. The whole variable domain, filled in from reference TRBV11-1 and TRBJ1-2, reads EAEVAQSPRYKITEKSQAVAFWCDPISGHATLYWYRQILGQGPELLVQFQDESVVDDSQLPKDRFSAERLKGVDSTLKIQPAELGDSAMYLCASSLYRDEGYTFGSGTRLTVV.

This clone was seen only a few times. The genes are TRBV5-4 and TRBJ2-4, with TRBD1 identical over 10 bases. The CDR3 has 14 residues. Germline V gene data show CDR1 as SGHNT and CDR2 as YYREEE (reference sequence). Losses at the gene ends were 0 bases for V and 8 bases for J; bases not matched to a gene: 2. CDR3 sequence (DNA): TGTGCCAGCAGCTTGGGACAGGGGGCTGACATTCAGTACTTC. Protein sequence: CASSLGQGADIQYF.

This chain joins TRBV19 and TRBJ1-2; no firm D call. CDR3 length: 14 residues. Germline values: CDR1 LNHDA, CDR2 SQIVND (reference sequence). Trimming shortened V by 5 bases and J by 6 bases, and 16 bases separated the two germline ends. CDR3 loop: CASSYGDRKDGYTF. Written as DNA, the CDR3 is TGTGCCAGTAGTTACGGAGATCGTAAAGATGGCTACACCTTC.

The J gene is TRBJ2-1, the V gene TRBV10-3, with 7 nucleotides matching TRBD1. The CDR3 has 14 amino acids. CDR1 and CDR2 (germline): ENHRY, SYGVKD. Germline trimming cut 8 bases from V and 7 bases from J; bases unmatched to any gene: 11. The CDR3 loop is CAIAMGDRPNEQFF. CDR3 sequence (DNA): TGTGCCATCGCGATGGGGGACAGACCAAATGAGCAGTTCTTC.

This clone was picked up one time. V and J are TRBV9 and TRBJ2-7, with TRBD1 identical over 7 bases. CDR3 length: 15 residues. V was clipped by 2 bases and J by 1 base; unmatched bases: 6. Germline values: CDR1 SGDLS, CDR2 YYNGEE. The CDR3 coding sequence is TGTGCCAGCAGCGTGGGGGACAGCCCGTCCTACGAGCAGTACTTC. Translated, it gives CASSVGDSPSYEQYF.

This clone was detected a few times. This chain links TRBV2 with TRBJ2-5; 7 positions match TRBD2. The V gene end was trimmed by 7 bases and the J gene end by 4 bases; junction bases not matched to a gene: 12. The CDR3 sequence is 15 residues long. Looked up from germline, CDR1 is SNHLY and CDR2 is FYNNEI. CDR3 in DNA: TGTGCCAGCACGGCCTCCCCCTCGGGGGGAGAGACCCAGTACTTC. Translation gives CASTASPSGGETQYF.

There are a few counts of this clone. V is TRBV28 and J is TRBJ2-4, with D possibly matching TRBD1 (6 bases). Germline-derived CDR1 and CDR2 are MDHEN and SYDVKM. V was trimmed by 7 bases and J by 4 bases, leaving 14 bases between them. This CDR3 has 14 residues. The CDR3 bases are TGTGCCAGCAACACGATGACAGGAAAAAACATTCAGTACTTC. Encoded protein: CASNTMTGKNIQYF.

CDR3 nucleotides: TGTGCCAGCAGTGGGGGGGATAGGGGACCCCAAGAGACCCAGTACTTC. This translates into CASSGGDRGPQETQYF. This rearrangement joins TRBV2 to TRBJ2-5; D might be TRBD2 (6 bases). The length of the CDR3 is 16 residues. The germline gives CDR1 SNHLY, CDR2 FYNNEI. The V end lost 4 bases, the J end lost 1 base, and 16 bases lay between the germline ends.

V gene TRBV4-2 combines with J gene TRBJ2-7, with TRBD2 identical over 8 bases. The V and J ends lost 0 bases and 4 bases, in that order; junction bases with no gene match: 8. In germline, CDR1 is LGHNA, CDR2 YNFKEQ. There are 16 residues in the CDR3. CDR3 nucleotides: TGTGCCAGCAGCCAAGACGGCGGCGGGAGGACGTACGAGCAGTACTTC. Amino acids: CASSQDGGGRTYEQYF.

The V and J genes are TRBV11-2 and TRBJ1-6; no clear D. The CDR3 consists of 12 residues. Between the trimmed V and J ends, which lost 4 bases and 9 bases, there was a span of 7 bases. The germline CDR1 and CDR2 sequences are SGHAT and FQNNGV. The CDR3 nucleotides are TGTGCCAGCAGCTCCCCTCTTTCACCCCTCCACTTT. Its protein is CASSSPLSPLHF.

This chain links TRBV23-1 with TRBJ1-2; no reliable D call. TRBV23-1 is designated an ORF whose function remains uncertain. The V and J ends lost 2 bases and 0 bases respectively, with 13 bases between them. CDR3 length equals 16 residues. CDR3 loop: CASSQDCVLPNYGYTF. The CDR3 coding sequence is TGCGCCAGCAGTCAAGACTGCGTGCTCCCTAACTATGGCTACACCTTC.

The V call is TRBV30, the J call TRBJ2-6; a possible D gene is TRBD1 (6 bases). Trimming took 2 bases from V and 7 from J, leaving 15 bases between them. Germline V gives CDR1 GTSNPN, CDR2 SVGIG (reference sequence). The CDR3 contains 15 residues. This CDR3 is CAWSLREQGANVLTF. The CDR3 nucleotides read TGTGCCTGGAGTCTCAGGGAACAGGGAGCCAACGTCCTGACTTTC.

The CDR3 spells CASSQRTGGNTEAFF. CDR3 bases: TGTGCCAGCAGCCAGAGGACAGGGGGGAACACTGAAGCTTTCTTT. This chain joins TRBV4-2 and TRBJ1-1; the match to TRBD1 covers 10 bases. Germline V gene sequence: CDR1 LGHNA, CDR2 YNFKEQ. CDR3 length: 15 amino acids. The V gene end was trimmed by 3 bases and the J gene end by 1 base; junction bases not matched to a gene: 2.

The V gene is TRBV5-4, the J gene TRBJ1-1; D is perhaps TRBD1 (5 bases). CDR3 length equals 14 residues. With 4 bases removed from V and 4 bases from J, the gap between germline ends came to 14 bases. From germline, CDR1 is SGHNT and CDR2 YYREEE (reference sequence). For the CDR3, the DNA is TGTGCCAGCAGCGCTGATAGCGGGGGCACTGAAGCTTTCTTT. Translation: CASSADSGGTEAFF.

The chain joins TRBV2 to TRBJ1-2; the D gene is possibly TRBD1 (6 bases). The CDR3 spans 14 residues. Germline V CDR1 and CDR2: SNHLY, FYNNEI. Trimming took off 1 base at V and 7 bases at J, with 13 bases between the two ends. CDR3 in DNA: TGTGCCAGCAGTGAAGAAAGGGGGAGGGGTGGCTACACCTTC. Amino acids: CASSEERGRGGYTF.

The chain carries TRBV7-2 and TRBJ1-2; D is uncertain. V dropped 1 base and J dropped 4 bases, with 13 bases sitting between them. Germline V gene data show CDR1 as SGHTA and CDR2 as FQGNSA. This CDR3 comprises 15 residues. CDR3 sequence (DNA): TGTGCCAGCAGCTTAGTTCCCCGGGAGGGCTATGGCTACACCTTC. It yields the protein CASSLVPREGYGYTF.

The rearrangement links TRBV19 to TRBJ1-2; 12 bases line up with TRBD1. V lost 10 bases to trimming and J lost 7 bases; unmatched junction nucleotides: 10. CDR1 LNHDA and CDR2 SQIVND come from the germline V gene (reference sequence). This CDR3 has 14 residues. CDR3 in amino acids: CATYPGQGAGGYTF. CDR3 nucleotide sequence: TGTGCCACCTATCCGGGACAGGGGGCAGGTGGCTACACCTTC.

Turning to this clone: This sample includes further DNA sequences coding for the same CDR3. The chain combines TRBV5-1 with TRBJ2-7, with TRBD2 matching over 7 bases. The V segment lost 4 bases and the J segment 4 bases; nucleotides outside the gene matches: 8. The CDR3 runs 14 residues. From germline, CDR1 is SGHRS and CDR2 YFSETQ. This CDR3 reads CASSLGGGPYEQYF. CDR3 nucleotide sequence: TGCGCCAGCAGCCTCGGCGGGGGACCTTACGAGCAGTACTTC. The variable domain in full, with the rest retrieved from reference TRBV5-1 and TRBJ2-7, is KAGVTQTPRYLIKTRGQQVTLSCSPISGHRSVSWYQQTPGQGLQFLFEYFSETQRNKGNFPGRFSGRQFSNSRSEMNVSTLELGDSALYLCASSLGGGPYEQYFGPGTRLTVT.

The chain recombines TRBV11-2 with TRBJ1-3; no firm D call. Between the trimmed V and J ends, which lost 4 bases and 4 bases, there was a span of 8 bases. CDR1 SGHAT and CDR2 FQNNGV come from the germline V gene. The CDR3 runs 13 residues. The CDR3 DNA is TGTGCCAGCAGCTCCTCTCCGGGAAACACCATATATTTT. It translates to CASSSSPGNTIYF.

This chain uses TRBV5-6 with TRBJ2-1; 8 bases are a match to TRBD2. V lost 2 bases, J lost 4 bases, and 5 bases stayed unmatched. The CDR3 has 15 residues. Germline V gene data show CDR1 as SGHDT and CDR2 as YYEEEE. The CDR3 region has the DNA TGTGCCAGCAGCTTTGGCCTAGCGGGTTACAATGAGCAGTTCTTC. This codes for CASSFGLAGYNEQFF.

This chain uses TRBV19 with TRBJ1-6; TRBD1 agrees at 7 bases. CDR1 and CDR2 from the germline V gene are LNHDA and SQIVND (reference sequence). J was trimmed by 9 bases and V by 6 bases; bases with no gene match: 11. CDR3 length equals 15 residues. The CDR3 DNA reads as TGTGCCAGTAGCGTCGACAGGGAAGGGGGTTCACCCCTCCACTTT. It yields the protein CASSVDREGGSPLHF.

J is TRBJ2-7 and V is TRBV28; TRBD2 matches at 8 bases. Germline lookup yields CDR1 MDHEN and CDR2 SYDVKM. After removal of 8 bases from V and 3 bases from J, the junction contained 6 bases not matched to a gene. The CDR3 spans 13 residues. The CDR3 region is CASSRGGRYEQYF. The CDR3 region has the DNA TGTGCCAGCTCCCGGGGGGGTCGCTACGAGCAGTACTTC.

This clone occurred once. The genes are TRBV29-1 and TRBJ1-4; no clear D gene. V was clipped by 4 bases and J by 3 bases, with 12 bases between them. The CDR3 sequence is 14 residues long. Germline V gives CDR1 SQVTM, CDR2 ANQGSEA. The CDR3 here is CSVVTAPSNEKLFF. The CDR3 bases are TGCAGCGTTGTAACCGCGCCCTCTAATGAAAAACTGTTTTTT.

To note about this clone: The junction departs from the called germline gene at one end, perhaps through a read error. The rearrangement links TRBV11-2 to TRBJ1-3; no reliable D call. This CDR3 is 14 amino acids long. The germline CDR1 and CDR2 sequences are SGHAT and FQNNGV. Written as DNA, the CDR3 is TGTGCCAGCAGTTTAGGAGTACCTGGAAACACCATATATTTT. Its translation is CASSLGVPGNTIYF.

This clone was observed once. At one of its ends the junction is not consistent with the germline gene, which may arise from a read error. The chain couples TRBV6-5 to TRBJ2-6, with D possibly matching TRBD1 (5 bases). This CDR3 spans 16 amino acids. Looked up from germline, CDR1 is MNHEY and CDR2 is SVGAGI. CDR3 residues: CASSYGRSSGANGLTF. CDR3 in DNA: TGTGCCAGCAGTTACGGTAGAAGCTCTGGGGCCAACGGCCTGACTTTC.

This clone was picked up a small number of times. The rearrangement uses TRBV18 and TRBJ2-5, with TRBD2 as a possible D gene (6 bases). V lost 3 bases, J lost 7 bases, and 15 bases lay in between. CDR1 is KGHSH and CDR2 is LQKENI in the germline V gene. The CDR3 sequence is 14 residues long. The CDR3 spells CASSPSGSSGTQYF. CDR3 DNA: TGTGCCAGCTCACCTAGCGGCAGCTCGGGGACCCAGTACTTC.

The CDR3 loop reads CASSRQGPNEKLFF. CDR3 coding DNA: TGTGCCAGCAGCCGACAGGGACCTAATGAAAAACTGTTTTTT. V is TRBV7-2 and J is TRBJ1-4, with 7 positions matching TRBD1. The trim removed 5 bases at V and 3 bases at J, leaving 3 bases unmatched. Germline-derived CDR1 and CDR2 are SGHTA and FQGNSA. The length of the CDR3 is 14 residues.

This clone occurred a few times. The rearrangement uses TRBV5-1 and TRBJ2-7; the D gene is possibly TRBD2 (5 bases). The CDR3 runs to 14 residues. With 0 bases removed from V and 2 bases from J, the gap between germline ends came to 9 bases. In germline, CDR1 is SGHRS, CDR2 YFSETQ. CDR3 nucleotides: TGCGCCAGCAGCTTGGCGGACTGGCCCTACGAGCAGTACTTC. It yields the protein CASSLADWPYEQYF.

The chain combines TRBV18 with TRBJ2-7, with 8 bases that match TRBD1. V trimming: 5 bases; J trimming: 6 bases; junction bases outside the gene matches: 9. CDR1 KGHSH and CDR2 LQKENI come from the germline V gene. The CDR3 consists of 14 residues. CDR3: CASSYESGGGEQYF. CDR3 in DNA: TGTGCCAGCTCATATGAATCAGGGGGCGGCGAGCAGTACTTC.